This T cell receptor beta chain was recorded in a study of OX40 agonist ivuxolimab in advanced cancers. Profiled with immunoSEQ multiplex PCR; TCRdb holds only in-frame clones, not every one. This sample carries 65,000 to 75,000 clones, 85% to 90% of them seen once, and the ten largest clones take over 5%. The source material was CD4+ or CD8+ T cells sorted from blood, sampled in a trial of the OX40 agonist ivuxolimab. This clonotype originated in an adult with an advanced solid tumor such as melanoma, head and neck, liver or kidney cancer.

The CDR3 DNA is TGTGCCAGCAGCTCGAGGACAGGAGGCTACGAGCAGTACTTC. Residues: CASSSRTGGYEQYF. The rearrangement uses TRBV7-9 and TRBJ2-7; 7 bases line up with TRBD1. V shed 4 bases, J shed 3 bases, and the junction held 6 bases outside the gene matches. Germline V gene sequence: CDR1 SEHNR, CDR2 FQNEAQ (reference sequence). The CDR3 is 14 amino acids.